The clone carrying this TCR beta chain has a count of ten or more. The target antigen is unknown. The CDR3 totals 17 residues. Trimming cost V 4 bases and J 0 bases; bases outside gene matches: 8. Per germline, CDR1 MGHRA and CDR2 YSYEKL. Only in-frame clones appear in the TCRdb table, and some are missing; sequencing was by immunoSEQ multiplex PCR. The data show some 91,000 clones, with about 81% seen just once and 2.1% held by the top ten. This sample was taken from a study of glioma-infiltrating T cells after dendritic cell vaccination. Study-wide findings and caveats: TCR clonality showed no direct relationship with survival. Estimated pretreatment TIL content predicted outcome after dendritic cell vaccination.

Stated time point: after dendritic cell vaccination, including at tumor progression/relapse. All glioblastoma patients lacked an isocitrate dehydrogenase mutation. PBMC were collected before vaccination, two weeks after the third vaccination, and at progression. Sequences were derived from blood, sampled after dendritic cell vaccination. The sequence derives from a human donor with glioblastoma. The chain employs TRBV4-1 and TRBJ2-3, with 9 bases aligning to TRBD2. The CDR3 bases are TGCGCCAGCAGCCCGGCGGGGGGGAGGGCTAGCACAGATACGCAGTATTTT. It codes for CASSPAGGRASTDTQYF.